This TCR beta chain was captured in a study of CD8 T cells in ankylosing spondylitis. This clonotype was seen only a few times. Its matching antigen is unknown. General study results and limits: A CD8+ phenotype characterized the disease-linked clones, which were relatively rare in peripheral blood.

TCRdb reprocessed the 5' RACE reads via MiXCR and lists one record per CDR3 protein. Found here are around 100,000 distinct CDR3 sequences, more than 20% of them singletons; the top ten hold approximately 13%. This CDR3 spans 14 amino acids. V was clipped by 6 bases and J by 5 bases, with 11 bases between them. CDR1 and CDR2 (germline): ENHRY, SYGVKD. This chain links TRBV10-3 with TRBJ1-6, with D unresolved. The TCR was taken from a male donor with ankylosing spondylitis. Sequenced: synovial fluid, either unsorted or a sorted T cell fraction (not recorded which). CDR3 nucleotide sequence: TGTGCCATCAGATTGGCAGGAGATAATTCACCCCTCCACTTT. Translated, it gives CAIRLAGDNSPLHF.